This TCR beta chain was documented in a study of CD8 T cells in Susac syndrome. Looking at the study overall: When their blood was taken, the Susac syndrome patients had either not yet had any therapy, were taking corticosteroids, or were taking intravenous immunoglobulin alone.

Sequencing of TCR beta was performed on blood CD8+ T cells and on blood CD4+ T cells. TEMRA cells were enriched by FACS, and CD4+ and CD8+ T cells were negatively isolated. A quantity of about 0.5 to 1 ug RNA underwent reverse transcription using random hexamers. TCRdb reanalysed the immunoSEQ multiplex PCR reads using MiXCR and keeps one entry per CDR3 protein. The table lists under 200,000 distinct CDR3 sequences, roughly 90% of them singletons. The V end was cut by 4 bases, the J end by 0 bases, with 13 bases between. CDR1 is SGDLS and CDR2 is YYNGEE in the germline V gene. This CDR3 comprises 15 residues. Regarding the study as a whole: There was no clonal expansion in the CD4+ T cell repertoires of Susac syndrome.

A note on this clonotype: The antigen remains unidentified.

The chain is built from TRBV9 and TRBJ2-5, with D perhaps TRBD2 (5 bases). This TCR came from a human donor with Susac syndrome. The material sequenced was CD4+ T cells from PBMCs. The CDR3, as DNA: TGTGCCAGCAGCCCCCGGGGTACCTACCAAGAGACCCAGTACTTC. This sequence encodes CASSPRGTYQETQYF.